The present entry profiles one T cell receptor beta chain with its context. Antigen unknown. The data were taken from a study of cytomegalovirus exposure and HLA in healthy donors. Points from the study as a whole: Accurate HLA-A and HLA-B prediction from TCR beta sequences was reported for most subjects. TCR beta V segments were, for the most part, productive about 87% or about 30% of the time in an earlier analysis.

Germline V gives CDR1 SGDLS, CDR2 YYNGEE. V trimming: 4 bases; J trimming: 6 bases; junction bases outside the gene matches: 9. This CDR3 comprises 14 residues. PCR primers comprised 60 Vbeta and 13 Jbeta primers. Per the authors' pipeline: The authors later counted tens of millions of unique TCR beta chains, about 11 million of them shared. Sequencing was performed with immunoSEQ multiplex PCR; in TCRdb, only in-frame clones are kept and a portion is missing. Clone size and V and J calls were adopted from that table, with D and trimming inferred from the DNA. The sample comprises about 160,000 clones, approximately 80% of which are singletons, and 9% to 10% rests with the top ten.

The V and J genes are TRBV9 and TRBJ1-2; TRBD1 matches at 7 bases. Sequencing used PBMCs. This sequence was found in a man younger than 35 in good health and CMV-seropositive. CDR3 DNA: TGTGCCAGCAGCCCGGGACAGACCTGGAATGGCTACACCTTC. Encoded protein: CASSPGQTWNGYTF. The complete variable domain, with remaining parts taken from reference TRBV9 and TRBJ1-2, reads DSGVTQTPKHLITATGQRVTLRCSPRSGDLSVYWYQQSLDQGLQFLIQYYNGEERAKGNILERFSAQQFPDLHSELNLSSLELGDSALYFCASSPGQTWNGYTFGSGTRLTVV.